This entry lists 14 T cell receptor beta chains sequenced from one sample in a study of blood T cell repertoires in COVID-19. This table comes from immunoSEQ multiplex PCR, and its TCRdb copy is limited to in-frame clones, with some not included. This sample carries approximately 280,000 clones, 80% to 95% of them seen once, and the ten largest clones take about 7%. What was sequenced was peripheral blood. These receptors were taken from a woman aged 25 to 39 with COVID-19, enrolled during active disease.

The genes are TRBV29-1 and TRBJ2-5, with a possible D match to TRBD2 (6 bases). Germline CDR1 is SQVTM and CDR2 is ANQGSEA. This CDR3 region has 14 residues. V was cut by 0 bases and J by 4 bases, with 12 bases left in between. This CDR3 is CSVEDRFSGETQYF. The CDR3 bases are TGCAGCGTTGAAGATCGGTTTAGCGGAGAGACCCAGTACTTC.

The chain couples TRBV27 to TRBJ2-3; D possibly corresponds to TRBD2 (5 bases). The CDR3 sequence is 14 residues long. V dropped 3 bases and J dropped 7 bases, with 14 bases sitting between them. The germline gives CDR1 MNHEY, CDR2 SMNVEV (reference sequence). The CDR3 nucleotides read TGTGCCAGCAGTTTGGGTGGGAGTCGCTATACGCAGTATTTT. As protein: CASSLGGSRYTQYF.

This chain links TRBV27 with TRBJ2-5, with 7 bases lining up with TRBD2. The germline gives CDR1 MNHEY, CDR2 SMNVEV (reference sequence). This CDR3 has 16 amino acids. With V trimmed by 5 bases and J by 5 bases, 14 bases remained unmatched. The CDR3 loop reads CASSPKAGRGYETQYF. CDR3 nucleotides: TGTGCCAGCAGTCCGAAAGCGGGACGGGGGTACGAGACCCAGTACTTC.

J is TRBJ1-3 and V is TRBV5-5; the D gene is possibly TRBD1 (5 bases). V lost 4 bases and J 0 bases, leaving 11 bases between the germline ends. This CDR3 is built from 15 residues. The germline CDR1 and CDR2 sequences are SGHKS and YYEKEE (reference sequence). CDR3 protein: CASSPTAFSGNTIYF. As DNA, the CDR3 is TGTGCCAGCAGCCCGACAGCTTTCTCTGGAAACACCATATATTTT. The whole variable domain, remainder taken from reference TRBV5-5 and TRBJ1-3, is DAGVTQSPTHLIKTRGQQVTLRCSPISGHKSVSWYQQVLGQGPQFIFQYYEKEERGRGNFPDRFSARQFPNYSSELNVNALLLGDSALYLCASSPTAFSGNTIYFGEGSWLTVV.

V usage is TRBV4-1 and J usage is TRBJ1-6; D is undetermined. Between the trimmed V and J ends, which lost 1 base and 6 bases, there was a span of 13 bases. Germline CDR1 reads MGHRA; CDR2 reads YSYEKL. This CDR3 region has 16 residues. CDR3 loop: CASSQAAGMGNSPLHF. In DNA form, the CDR3 reads TGCGCCAGCAGCCAAGCAGCCGGGATGGGTAATTCACCCCTCCACTTT.

This chain joins TRBV7-8 and TRBJ2-2, with TRBD1 identical over 7 bases. V lost 5 bases, J lost 8 bases, and 14 bases stayed unmatched. CDR1 and CDR2 from the germline V gene are SGHVS and FQNEAQ. The CDR3 consists of 16 residues. The CDR3 nucleotides read TGTGCCAGCAGCCAAGCCCCCCGACAGGGTAGAGGGGAGCTGTTTTTT. Its protein product is CASSQAPRQGRGELFF.

The chain combines TRBV10-3 with TRBJ2-2, with 14 positions matching TRBD2. CDR1 is ENHRY, CDR2 SYGVKD, per germline. The length of the CDR3 is 16 residues. V trimming: 0 bases; J trimming: 8 bases; junction bases outside the gene matches: 2. The CDR3 region has the DNA TGTGCCATCAGTGAGTCAGGACTAGCGGGAGGTGGGGAGCTGTTTTTT. It translates to CAISESGLAGGGELFF.

The chain joins TRBV7-2 to TRBJ2-1; 8 bases fit TRBD2. Germline values: CDR1 SGHTA, CDR2 FQGNSA. Trimming at V came to 6 bases and at J to 12 bases, leaving 16 bases not matched to a gene. There are 15 residues in the CDR3. The CDR3 nucleotides are TGTGCCAGCAGTTTCCCGGGACTAGTGGGTGGACTGCAGTTCTTC. Translated, it gives CASSFPGLVGGLQFF.

The genes are TRBV27 and TRBJ2-1; 8 bases are a match to TRBD2. After removal of 2 bases from V and 9 bases from J, the junction contained 3 bases not matched to a gene. Germline lookup yields CDR1 MNHEY and CDR2 SMNVEV (reference sequence). The CDR3 runs 13 residues. For the CDR3, the DNA is TGTGCCAGCAGTTTAAGCGGGAGATCTGAGCAGTTCTTC. Translated: CASSLSGRSEQFF.

The chain links TRBV5-5 to TRBJ2-4; 7 bases are a match to TRBD1. Trimming cost V 4 bases and J 0 bases; bases outside gene matches: 7. In germline, CDR1 is SGHKS, CDR2 YYEKEE (reference sequence). The CDR3 has 16 amino acids. CDR3 nucleotides: TGTGCCAGCAGCGAACCCAGGGGGTTAGCCAAAAACATTCAGTACTTC. Protein product: CASSEPRGLAKNIQYF.

V is TRBV19 and J is TRBJ2-4; a weak D match, TRBD1 (5 bases). V was shortened by 4 bases and J by 0 bases, with 10 bases between the two germline ends. Germline CDR1 and CDR2: LNHDA and SQIVND (reference sequence). The CDR3 spans 15 residues. DNA for the CDR3: TGTGCCAGTAGTAAGACAGTCCTAGCCAAAAACATTCAGTACTTC. Protein product: CASSKTVLAKNIQYF.

This chain uses TRBV5-4 with TRBJ2-4, with D possibly matching TRBD1 (6 bases). The CDR3 length is 14 residues. The V end was cut by 5 bases, the J end by 6 bases, with 15 bases between. CDR1 is SGHNT and CDR2 is YYREEE in the germline V gene (reference sequence). The CDR3 spells CASSNGRGTNIQYF. CDR3 nucleotides: TGTGCCAGCAGTAACGGTAGGGGGACAAACATTCAGTACTTC. The whole variable domain, filled in from reference TRBV5-4 and TRBJ2-4, reads ETGVTQSPTHLIKTRGQQVTLRCSSQSGHNTVSWYQQALGQGPQFIFQYYREEENGRGNFPPRFSGLQFPNYSSELNVNALELDDSALYLCASSNGRGTNIQYFGAGTRLSVL.

This clone was counted a single time. The chain joins TRBV5-1 to TRBJ2-1, with 10 bases aligning to TRBD1. Germline lookup yields CDR1 SGHRS and CDR2 YFSETQ. The CDR3 is 18 residues long. V shed 7 bases, J shed 0 bases, and the junction held 13 bases outside the gene matches. The CDR3 loop reads CASRPDRGWKNSYNEQFF. CDR3 sequence (DNA): TGCGCCAGCCGCCCGGACAGGGGGTGGAAAAACTCCTACAATGAGCAGTTCTTC.

V is TRBV5-1 and J is TRBJ2-3, with TRBD2 identical over 7 bases. CDR3 length equals 16 residues. J lost 5 bases, V lost 4 bases, and 13 bases had no gene match. Germline V gene lookup returns CDR1 SGHRS and CDR2 YFSETQ. CDR3 amino acids: CASSQDPRLAVDTQYF. The CDR3 region has the DNA TGCGCCAGCAGCCAAGACCCACGACTAGCCGTAGATACGCAGTATTTT.